This T cell receptor beta chain came from a study of blood T cell repertoires in COVID-19. For the study at large: Samples taken during acute and convalescent COVID-19 were collected in the United States, Italy and Spain. PBMCs, B-cell-depleted T cells, or T cells provided the cDNA or gDNA that made up the material.

Authors' methods: It was from reference gene primer amplification that nucleated cell counts were estimated. Here immunoSEQ multiplex PCR was the method, and the copy in TCRdb shows in-frame clones only, minus some. The DNA gave D and trimming, while V, J and clone size come from that table. The profile shows 150,000 to 200,000 clones, 60% to 85% of them singletons. In this sample, this clone turned up once. Germline CDR1 reads MNHEY; CDR2 reads SVGEGT. With 2 bases removed from V and 5 bases from J, the gap between germline ends came to 10 bases. This CDR3 region has 14 residues. This TCR was sampled from a man in his fifties or sixties with acute or convalescent COVID-19. Sequencing was done on a sample of peripheral blood. The V call is TRBV6-2 or TRBV6-3, the J call TRBJ1-5; D gene ambiguous. CDR3 amino acids: CASSYPDGDQPQHF. The DNA for the CDR3 is TGTGCCAGCAGTTACCCAGACGGGGATCAGCCCCAGCATTTT.